What follows is one TCR beta chain and its context. Produced via immunoSEQ multiplex PCR; TCRdb's table is partial and in-frame only. Among tens of thousands of clones listed, about 88% were seen once. This entry belongs to a study of control samples from healthy donors and cancer patients. This CDR3 spans 16 amino acids. The V gene end was trimmed by 10 bases and the J gene end by 2 bases; junction bases not matched to a gene: 14. Input material: blood. The chain employs TRBV23-1 and TRBJ2-1; 7 nucleotides agree with TRBD1. TRBV23-1 is classed as an ORF, of uncertain function. The receptor's source is a woman aged 45-65 years in good health. CDR3 sequence (DNA): TGCGCCACCAGCCGACCGGGACAGACCACCTACAATGAGCAGTTCTTC. Translated: CATSRPGQTTYNEQFF.